The 29 T cell receptor beta chains below come from one sample, sequenced in a study of T cell repertoires in cytomegalovirus infection. For these receptors, no antigen is known. Each CDR3 protein is one row after TCRdb ran MiXCR on the reads. The sample consists of some 110,000 distinct CDR3 sequences, about 9.5% of them appearing once. The sequenced sample consisted of PBMCs, sequenced either directly or after in vitro stimulation (not recorded which). The receptors come from a human donor in good health (CMV status not recorded). Some clones in this sample may be carry-over from other donors' samples.

The table lists this clonotype with a few counts. V is TRBV2 and J is TRBJ1-2; D not certain. Trimming pared 2 bases from V and 4 bases from J, leaving 14 bases between. CDR3 size: 15 residues. Germline V gene lookup returns CDR1 SNHLY and CDR2 FYNNEI. CDR3 in amino acids: CASSEIGSLIYGYTF. The CDR3 bases are TGTGCCAGCAGTGAAATAGGCAGCCTGATCTATGGCTACACCTTC.

There are many counts of this clonotype. The chain recombines TRBV7-2 with TRBJ2-3; D gene uncertain. Looked up from germline, CDR1 is SGHTA and CDR2 is FQGNSA. The CDR3 is made up of 15 amino acids. V was pared by 0 bases and J by 4 bases, with 11 bases between. The CDR3, as DNA: TGTGCCAGCAGCTTAGCGGATACCTTTTCAGATACGCAGTATTTT. Its translation is CASSLADTFSDTQYF.

This chain connects TRBV24-1 to TRBJ2-3, with 8 bases matching TRBD2. The CDR3 totals 15 residues. V was pared by 5 bases and J by 2 bases, with 5 bases of the junction left unmatched. The germline gives CDR1 KGHDR, CDR2 SFDVKD. Here the CDR3 DNA reads TGTGCCACCAGTGGCAGCGGGAGCACCACAGATACGCAGTATTTT. It codes for CATSGSGSTTDTQYF.

V usage is TRBV2 and J usage is TRBJ1-1; D gene ambiguous. V was clipped by 0 bases and J by 10 bases, with 12 bases between them. The CDR3 length is 13 residues. Germline V gene lookup returns CDR1 SNHLY and CDR2 FYNNEI. DNA for the CDR3: TGTGCCAGCAGTGAAGCGCTTCTGGCAACAGCTTTCTTT. Translated: CASSEALLATAFF.

This clonotype has more than one count but fewer than ten. V is TRBV6-5 and J is TRBJ1-3; D gene unclear. V lost 8 bases and J lost 4, with 6 bases in between. This CDR3 is built from 11 residues. Germline V gene lookup returns CDR1 MNHEY and CDR2 SVGAGI. The CDR3 nucleotides read TGTGCCAGCCTAGGGGGAAACACCATATATTTT. Its protein product is CASLGGNTIYF.

The CDR3 loop is CASSSSRGVETQYF. The DNA for the CDR3 is TGTGCCAGCAGCTCGTCAAGGGGCGTAGAGACCCAGTACTTC. V and J are TRBV7-9 and TRBJ2-5; D perhaps matches TRBD1 (5 bases). V was trimmed by 4 bases and J by 4 bases, leaving 13 bases between them. CDR3 length: 14 residues. Germline V lookup: CDR1 SEHNR, CDR2 FQNEAQ (reference sequence).

About this clonotype itself: Possible read error: a much larger clone is one base away. This chain links TRBV7-2 with TRBJ2-7; 7 bases map to TRBD1. The CDR3 extends over 14 amino acids. Germline V gene data show CDR1 as SGHTA and CDR2 as FQGNSA. V was clipped by 5 bases and J by 6 bases; unmatched bases: 10. As DNA, the CDR3 is TGTGCCAGCAGCCCCAGACAGGGCACCTGCGAGCAGTACTTC. Translating it yields CASSPRQGTCEQYF.

This clonotype was found many times. V usage is TRBV28 and J usage is TRBJ1-5; the match to TRBD1 covers 8 bases. The CDR3 contains 15 residues. V was clipped by 6 bases and J by 4 bases; unmatched bases: 8. CDR1 MDHEN and CDR2 SYDVKM come from the germline V gene. Here the CDR3 reads CASSHRQGQNQPQHF. CDR3 sequence (DNA): TGTGCCAGCAGCCATCGACAGGGGCAAAATCAGCCCCAGCATTTT. Full variable domain (remainder filled in from reference TRBV28 and TRBJ1-5): DVKVTQSSRYLVKRTGEKVFLECVQDMDHENMFWYRQDPGLGLRLIYFSYDVKMKEKGDIPEGYSVSREKKERFSLILESASTNQTSMYLCASSHRQGQNQPQHFGDGTRLSIL.

This sequence joins TRBV9 and TRBJ2-1; the D is unclear. V was cut by 0 bases and J by 7 bases, with 2 bases left in between. In germline, CDR1 is SGDLS, CDR2 YYNGEE. CDR3 size: 11 residues. CDR3 sequence reads: CASSVANEQFF. CDR3 coding DNA: TGTGCCAGCAGCGTAGCTAATGAGCAGTTCTTC.

This clonotype was seen repeatedly, ten times or more. J is TRBJ1-2 and V is TRBV4-3; the match to TRBD1 covers 9 bases. This CDR3 is 14 amino acids long. The V segment lost 3 bases and the J segment 8 bases; nucleotides outside the gene matches: 7. Germline V gene data show CDR1 as LGHNA and CDR2 as YSLEER. CDR3 loop: CASSHTTGGGGYTF. In DNA, the CDR3 is TGCGCCAGCAGCCACACCACAGGGGGCGGCGGCTACACCTTC.

This clonotype has ten or more counts. The chain carries TRBV4-2 and TRBJ2-2, with TRBD1 identical over 8 bases. CDR3 size: 18 residues. The junction had 12 bases not matched to a gene; V was cut back by 0 bases and J by 6 bases. Germline V gene sequence: CDR1 LGHNA, CDR2 YNFKEQ. For the CDR3, the DNA is TGTGCCAGCAGCCAAGAGGCCACAGGGGGAACGTACGCCGGGGAGCTGTTTTTT. Amino acids: CASSQEATGGTYAGELFF.

This clonotype came up many times. The chain combines TRBV6-2 or TRBV6-3 with TRBJ2-7, with TRBD2 identical over 9 bases. Germline CDR1 is MNHEY and CDR2 is SVGEGT. CDR3 size: 14 residues. V gave up 6 bases and J gave up 1 base; unmatched junction bases: 4. The CDR3 nucleotides read TGTGCCAGCAGAAATAGCGGGAGTTCCTACGAGCAGTACTTC. Its translation: CASRNSGSSYEQYF.

This clonotype was seen a few times. The V gene is TRBV7-2, the J gene TRBJ1-2; TRBD1 aligns across 11 bases. CDR1 SGHTA and CDR2 FQGNSA come from the germline V gene. V was pared by 5 bases and J by 8 bases, with 16 bases of the junction left unmatched. This CDR3 is 17 amino acids long. Here the CDR3 DNA reads TGTGCCAGCAGCCCCACTCCAGGACAGGGGGCTTTGGACGGCTACACCTTC. As protein: CASSPTPGQGALDGYTF. Supplemented by reference TRBV7-2 and TRBJ1-2, the full variable domain reads GAGVSQSPSNKVTEKGKDVELRCDPISGHTALYWYRQSLGQGLEFLIYFQGNSAPDKSGLPSDRFSAERTGGSVSTLTIQRTQQEDSAVYLCASSPTPGQGALDGYTFGSGTRLTVV.

The table lists this clonotype with a few counts. The V gene is TRBV4-3, the J gene TRBJ2-2, with 11 bases fitting TRBD2. The germline V gene has CDR1 LGHNA and CDR2 YSLEER. V shed 3 bases and J 4 bases; nucleotides not matched to a gene: 4. CDR3 length equals 16 residues. This chain's CDR3 is CASSQGLAAVTGELFF. In nucleotides, the CDR3 is TGCGCCAGCAGCCAGGGACTAGCGGCAGTCACCGGGGAGCTGTTTTTT.

V and J are TRBV7-9 and TRBJ1-1; 8 bases line up with TRBD1. The CDR3 is 16 residues long. Per the germline V gene, CDR1 is SEHNR and CDR2 is FQNEAQ (reference sequence). Trimming at V came to 0 bases and at J to 1 base, leaving 4 bases not matched to a gene. The CDR3 region has the DNA TGTGCCAGCAGCTTAGCCGGGACAGGCCCGAACACTGAAGCTTTCTTT. Translated, it gives CASSLAGTGPNTEAFF.

In this sample, this clonotype turned up many times. The CDR3 sequence: CATSRYSGPDNEQFF. The CDR3 DNA reads TGTGCCACCAGCAGATACAGTGGCCCGGACAATGAGCAGTTCTTC. The chain recombines TRBV15 with TRBJ2-1; D gene unclear. V was pared by 2 bases and J by 5 bases, with 13 bases between. The germline gives CDR1 LNHNV, CDR2 YYDKDF (reference sequence). The CDR3 is 15 residues long.

The chain has TRBV6-2 or TRBV6-3 and TRBJ1-1; no reliable D call. Looked up from germline, CDR1 is MNHEY and CDR2 is SVGEGT. The CDR3 consists of 15 residues. V was pared by 2 bases and J by 1 base, with 11 bases between. The chain's CDR3 is CASSYRPDGNTEAFF. Written as DNA, the CDR3 is TGTGCCAGCAGTTACAGACCGGACGGGAACACTGAAGCTTTCTTT.

Ten or more counts support this clonotype. The V and J genes are TRBV7-7 and TRBJ1-1; D ambiguous. The CDR3 is made up of 12 amino acids. Germline values: CDR1 SSHAT, CDR2 FNYEAQ (reference sequence). The ends were cut back, 8 bases at V and 1 base at J, with 8 bases in the middle. The CDR3 nucleotides read TGTGCCAGCGGCCGGGGGAACACTGAAGCTTTCTTT. Translation: CASGRGNTEAFF.

This clonotype came up a few times. The chain carries TRBV30 and TRBJ2-3, with D hard to call. This CDR3 is built from 12 residues. Trimming cost V 5 bases and J 6 bases, with 12 bases left between them. Germline values: CDR1 GTSNPN, CDR2 SVGIG (reference sequence). The CDR3, as DNA: TGTGCCTGGCTCGGTTCGACCGATACGCAGTATTTT. The encoded protein is CAWLGSTDTQYF. The variable domain in full, completed from reference TRBV30 and TRBJ2-3, reads SQTIHQWPATLVQPVGSPLSLECTVEGTSNPNLYWYRQAAGRGLQLLFYSVGIGQISSEVPQNLSASRPQDRQFILSSKKLLLSDSGFYLCAWLGSTDTQYFGPGTRLTVL.

This clonotype was seen repeatedly, ten times or more. The chain carries TRBV7-9 and TRBJ1-4; weak D call: TRBD1 (6 bases). The CDR3 consists of 16 residues. Per the germline V gene, CDR1 is SEHNR and CDR2 is FQNEAQ (reference sequence). V was cut by 4 bases and J by 0 bases, with 12 bases left in between. The CDR3 loop reads CASSSNRDATNEKLFF. The CDR3 DNA is TGTGCCAGCAGCTCGAACAGGGATGCAACTAATGAAAAACTGTTTTTT.

The J gene is TRBJ2-5, the V gene TRBV4-1; a possible D gene is TRBD2 (5 bases). The CDR3 contains 16 residues. V dropped 0 bases and J dropped 0 bases, with 11 bases sitting between them. Germline V gene sequence: CDR1 MGHRA, CDR2 YSYEKL. The CDR3 nucleotides read TGCGCCAGCAGCCAAGAAGCGGAGACGTACCAAGAGACCCAGTACTTC. Translation gives CASSQEAETYQETQYF.

In its sample, this clonotype was seen many times. The chain couples TRBV7-2 to TRBJ2-1; 9 bases agree with TRBD2. CDR3 length: 16 residues. CDR1 and CDR2 (germline): SGHTA, FQGNSA. Germline trimming cut 4 bases from V and 3 bases from J; bases unmatched to any gene: 7. The CDR3 nucleotides read TGTGCCAGCAGCTCAGTTGGAGCGGGAGGCTACAATGAGCAGTTCTTC. This translates into CASSSVGAGGYNEQFF.

This clonotype was detected only a few times. The V and J genes are TRBV27 and TRBJ1-4; D perhaps matches TRBD1 (6 bases). In germline, CDR1 is MNHEY, CDR2 SMNVEV (reference sequence). The length of the CDR3 is 18 residues. Trimming left V 2 bases short and J 3 bases short, with 19 bases between. CDR3 DNA: TGTGCCAGCAGTTTAGGGGGGCAGGGGTTCGCGGCTAATGAAAAACTGTTTTTT. It is translated as CASSLGGQGFAANEKLFF.

This rearrangement joins TRBV5-1 to TRBJ2-7, with no clear D. Trimming left V 0 bases short and J 7 bases short, with 8 bases between. Germline CDR1 SGHRS, CDR2 YFSETQ. The CDR3 has 12 amino acids. The CDR3 sequence: CASSLASSEQYF. CDR3 in DNA: TGCGCCAGCAGCTTGGCCAGCAGTGAGCAGTACTTC. Full variable domain (missing parts from reference TRBV5-1 and TRBJ2-7): KAGVTQTPRYLIKTRGQQVTLSCSPISGHRSVSWYQQTPGQGLQFLFEYFSETQRNKGNFPGRFSGRQFSNSRSEMNVSTLELGDSALYLCASSLASSEQYFGPGTRLTVT.

The sample holds a few counts of this clonotype. The J gene is TRBJ2-5, the V gene TRBV28; the D is unclear. V was clipped by 2 bases and J by 0 bases, with 10 bases between them. The germline gives CDR1 MDHEN, CDR2 SYDVKM. This CDR3 contains 15 residues. As DNA, the CDR3 is TGTGCCAGCAGTTTAGACGCAAGGAACCAAGAGACCCAGTACTTC. This gives the protein CASSLDARNQETQYF.

In regard to this clonotype: Given a much more abundant clone one base away, this may be a read error. The CDR3: CARSSTSGLLNEQFF. CDR3 nucleotides: TGTGCCAGAAGCTCGACTAGCGGGCTCCTTAATGAGCAGTTCTTC. The genes are TRBV5-3 and TRBJ2-1; 10 bases align to TRBD2. TRBV5-3 counts as an open reading frame of uncertain function. With V trimmed by 3 bases and J by 7 bases, 7 bases remained unmatched. CDR3 length equals 15 residues.

V and J are TRBV7-9 and TRBJ2-5; perhaps TRBD2 as D (6 bases). V lost 3 bases and J lost 5, with 13 bases in between. This CDR3 comprises 14 residues. Germline CDR1 is SEHNR and CDR2 is FQNEAQ (reference sequence). The CDR3 spells CASSLRAGMETQYF. In nucleotides, the CDR3 is TGTGCCAGCAGCTTGAGGGCGGGGATGGAGACCCAGTACTTC.

In its sample, this clonotype was seen many times. The genes are TRBV28 and TRBJ2-6; D perhaps matches TRBD1 (6 bases). Germline CDR1 MDHEN, CDR2 SYDVKM. Trimming pared 4 bases from V and 3 bases from J, leaving 10 bases between. The CDR3 consists of 15 residues. This CDR3 reads CASSSQGYGANVLTF. Written as DNA, the CDR3 is TGTGCCAGCAGTTCACAGGGTTATGGGGCCAACGTCCTGACTTTC.

This clonotype was recorded only once. In nucleotides, the CDR3 is TGTGCCAGCAGCTTAGAAAGCTCACTAGCGGGAGATTATGAGCAGTTCTTC. Its protein product is CASSLESSLAGDYEQFF. J is TRBJ2-1 and V is TRBV11-3; 11 nucleotides match TRBD2. The junction had 9 bases not matched to a gene; V was cut back by 0 bases and J by 8 bases. Germline V CDR1 and CDR2: SGHNT, YENEEA. This CDR3 is built from 17 residues.